This passage covers 5 T cell receptor beta chains from one sample sequenced in a study of control samples from healthy donors and cancer patients. The assay was immunoSEQ multiplex PCR, and TCRdb's table has in-frame clones only and misses some. The repertoire holds 110,000 or so clones, with 90% as singletons. The sequenced sample was blood. The receptors were sampled from a human donor in good health. The donor label of this sample is uncertain.

V usage is TRBV7-3 and J usage is TRBJ1-1; the D gene is possibly TRBD1 (6 bases). The V end lost 5 bases, the J end lost 2 bases, and 12 bases lay between the germline ends. Germline CDR1 reads SGHTA; CDR2 reads FQGTGA. CDR3 length equals 14 residues. CDR3 sequence: CASSATGINTEAFF. DNA of the CDR3: TGTGCCAGCAGCGCCACAGGGATCAACACTGAAGCTTTCTTT.

The chain recombines TRBV6-1 with TRBJ1-3; 9 positions match TRBD1. Germline CDR1 reads MNHNS; CDR2 reads SASEGT. CDR3 length equals 14 residues. V trimming: 3 bases; J trimming: 5 bases; junction bases outside the gene matches: 2. This CDR3 reads CASSEGTGRNTIYF. CDR3 DNA sequence: TGTGCCAGCAGTGAGGGGACAGGGAGAAACACCATATATTTT.

This chain links TRBV24-1 with TRBJ1-5; tentative D call: TRBD1 (6 bases). Deletions cut 0 bases from V and 0 bases from J, with 17 bases between. The CDR3 has 19 amino acids. From germline, CDR1 is KGHDR and CDR2 SFDVKD. This chain's CDR3 is CATSDLYRGGAYSNQPQHF. DNA for the CDR3: TGTGCCACCAGTGATTTGTATAGGGGGGGGGCCTATAGCAATCAGCCCCAGCATTTT.

The count of this clone is one. This chain joins TRBV25-1 and TRBJ2-2; perhaps TRBD2 as D (6 bases). Looked up from germline, CDR1 is MGHDK and CDR2 is SYGVNS. Trimming cost V 7 bases and J 3 bases, with 18 bases left between them. This CDR3 is 16 amino acids long. CDR3 coding DNA: TGTGCCAGCATCCGGTCGGGAGTCGGGGACACCGGGGAGCTGTTTTTT. This codes for CASIRSGVGDTGELFF.

The chain recombines TRBV6-6 with TRBJ1-1, with D perhaps TRBD1 (5 bases). With 5 bases removed from V and 1 base from J, the gap between germline ends came to 17 bases. This CDR3 is built from 16 residues. The germline CDR1 and CDR2 sequences are MNHNY and SVGAGI (reference sequence). This CDR3 reads CASSRRGGLGNTEAFF. The DNA of the CDR3 is TGTGCCAGCAGTCGGAGGGGAGGGCTCGGGAACACTGAAGCTTTCTTT.